This TCR beta chain is drawn from a study of monozygotic twins with inflammatory bowel disease. Template switching was used to attach UMIs, which incorporated a 6-nucleotide sample barcode. TCRdb re-called the 5' RACE reads and catalogs CDR3 proteins one per entry, DNA excluded. The sample yields 210,000 or so distinct CDR3 sequences, of which the top ten take up roughly 7.7%. Germline V gene data show CDR1 as LGHNA and CDR2 as YSLEER. The CDR3 is 15 residues long. Overall study findings and caveats: Healthy co-twins, by inverse Simpson, had higher TCRbeta diversity than their siblings with IBD.

Turning to this clonotype: Its antigen is still unknown.

Material: blood. The V and J genes are TRBV4-3 and TRBJ2-1. The source is a human donor with ulcerative colitis or Crohn's disease, or a healthy co-twin of an affected twin (not recorded which). This chain's CDR3 is CASSQSVSSYNEQFF.